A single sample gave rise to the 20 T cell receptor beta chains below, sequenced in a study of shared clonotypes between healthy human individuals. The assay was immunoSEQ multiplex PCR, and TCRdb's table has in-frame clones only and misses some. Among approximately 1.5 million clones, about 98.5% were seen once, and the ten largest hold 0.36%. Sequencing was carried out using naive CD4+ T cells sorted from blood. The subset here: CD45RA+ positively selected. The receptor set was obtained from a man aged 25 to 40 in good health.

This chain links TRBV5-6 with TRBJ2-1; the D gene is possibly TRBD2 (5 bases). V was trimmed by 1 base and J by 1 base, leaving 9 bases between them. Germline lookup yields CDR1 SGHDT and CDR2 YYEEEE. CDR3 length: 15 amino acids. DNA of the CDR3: TGTGCCAGCAGCTTGACCGGGAATTCCTACAATGAGCAGTTCTTC. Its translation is CASSLTGNSYNEQFF.

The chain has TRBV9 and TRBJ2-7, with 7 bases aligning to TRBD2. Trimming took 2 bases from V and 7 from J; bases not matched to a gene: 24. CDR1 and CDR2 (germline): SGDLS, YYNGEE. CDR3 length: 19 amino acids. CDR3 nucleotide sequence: TGTGCCAGCAGCGTTGGTTCGGGCCAGTGGGGAGGGACCGGGGGGGAGCAGTACTTC. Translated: CASSVGSGQWGGTGGEQYF. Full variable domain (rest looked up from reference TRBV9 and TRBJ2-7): DSGVTQTPKHLITATGQRVTLRCSPRSGDLSVYWYQQSLDQGLQFLIQYYNGEERAKGNILERFSAQQFPDLHSELNLSSLELGDSALYFCASSVGSGQWGGTGGEQYFGPGTRLTVT.

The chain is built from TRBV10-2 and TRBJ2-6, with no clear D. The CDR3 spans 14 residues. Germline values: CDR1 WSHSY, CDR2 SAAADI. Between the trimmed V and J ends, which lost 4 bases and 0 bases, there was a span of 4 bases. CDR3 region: CASSVFSGANVLTF. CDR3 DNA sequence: TGCGCCAGCAGTGTTTTCTCTGGGGCCAACGTCCTGACTTTC.

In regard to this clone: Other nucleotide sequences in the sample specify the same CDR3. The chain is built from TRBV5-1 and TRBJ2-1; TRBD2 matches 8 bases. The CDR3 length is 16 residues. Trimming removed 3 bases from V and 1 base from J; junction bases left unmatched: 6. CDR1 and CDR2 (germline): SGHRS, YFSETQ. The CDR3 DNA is TGCGCCAGCAGCTCGGCGGGGGGATCGTCCTACAATGAGCAGTTCTTC. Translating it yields CASSSAGGSSYNEQFF.

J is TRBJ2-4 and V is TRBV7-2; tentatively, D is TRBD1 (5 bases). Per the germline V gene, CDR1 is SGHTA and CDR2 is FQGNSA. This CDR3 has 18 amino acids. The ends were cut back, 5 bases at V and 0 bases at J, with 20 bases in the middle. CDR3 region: CASSPQIRVSLAKNIQYF. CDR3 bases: TGTGCCAGCAGCCCCCAGATCAGGGTTTCATTAGCCAAAAACATTCAGTACTTC.

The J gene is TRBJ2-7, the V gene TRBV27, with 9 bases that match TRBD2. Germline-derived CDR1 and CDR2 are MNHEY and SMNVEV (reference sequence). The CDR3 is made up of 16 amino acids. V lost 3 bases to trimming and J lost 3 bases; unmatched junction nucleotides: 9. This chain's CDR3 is CASSFGVSGRVYEQYF. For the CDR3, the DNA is TGTGCCAGCAGTTTTGGTGTTAGCGGGAGAGTCTACGAGCAGTACTTC.

CDR3 residues: CASSSGLGAYEQYF. The CDR3 DNA is TGTGCCAGCAGTTCTGGGCTGGGAGCCTACGAGCAGTACTTC. J is TRBJ2-7 and V is TRBV9; tentative D call: TRBD2 (5 bases). CDR1 and CDR2 (germline): SGDLS, YYNGEE. The CDR3 covers 14 residues. The V end lost 5 bases, the J end lost 2 bases, and 14 bases lay between the germline ends. The full variable domain, its missing parts supplied by reference TRBV9 and TRBJ2-7, is DSGVTQTPKHLITATGQRVTLRCSPRSGDLSVYWYQQSLDQGLQFLIQYYNGEERAKGNILERFSAQQFPDLHSELNLSSLELGDSALYFCASSSGLGAYEQYFGPGTRLTVT.

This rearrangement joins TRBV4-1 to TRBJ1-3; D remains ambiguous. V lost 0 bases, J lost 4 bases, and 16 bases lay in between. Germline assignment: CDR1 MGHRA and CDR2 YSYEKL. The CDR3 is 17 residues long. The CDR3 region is CASSQDRRGMWGNTIYF. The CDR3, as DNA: TGCGCCAGCAGCCAAGATCGTCGGGGAATGTGGGGAAACACCATATATTTT.

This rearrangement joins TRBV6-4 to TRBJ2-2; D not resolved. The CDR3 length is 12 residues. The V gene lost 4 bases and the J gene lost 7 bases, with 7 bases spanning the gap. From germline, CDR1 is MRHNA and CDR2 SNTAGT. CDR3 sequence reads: CASSAGGGELFF. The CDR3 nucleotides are TGTGCCAGCAGTGCAGGCGGCGGGGAGCTGTTTTTT.

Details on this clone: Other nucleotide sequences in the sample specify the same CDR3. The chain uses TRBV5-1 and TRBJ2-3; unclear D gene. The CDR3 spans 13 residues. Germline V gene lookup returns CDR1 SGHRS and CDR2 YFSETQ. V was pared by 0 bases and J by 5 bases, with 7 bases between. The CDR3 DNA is TGCGCCAGCAGCTTGGCGCCCGAAGATACGCAGTATTTT. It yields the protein CASSLAPEDTQYF.

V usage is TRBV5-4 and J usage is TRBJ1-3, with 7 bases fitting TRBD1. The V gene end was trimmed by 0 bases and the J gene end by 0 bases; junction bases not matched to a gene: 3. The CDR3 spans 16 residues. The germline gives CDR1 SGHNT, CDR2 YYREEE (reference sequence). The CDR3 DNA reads TGTGCCAGCAGCTTGGTAGGGGGCGTCTCTGGAAACACCATATATTTT. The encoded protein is CASSLVGGVSGNTIYF.

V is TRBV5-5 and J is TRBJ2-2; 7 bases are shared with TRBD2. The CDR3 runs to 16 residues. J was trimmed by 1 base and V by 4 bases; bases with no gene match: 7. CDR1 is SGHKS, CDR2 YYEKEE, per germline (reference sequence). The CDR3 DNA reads TGTGCCAGCAGCCTGAGACTAGCCCAGAACACCGGGGAGCTGTTTTTT. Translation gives CASSLRLAQNTGELFF.

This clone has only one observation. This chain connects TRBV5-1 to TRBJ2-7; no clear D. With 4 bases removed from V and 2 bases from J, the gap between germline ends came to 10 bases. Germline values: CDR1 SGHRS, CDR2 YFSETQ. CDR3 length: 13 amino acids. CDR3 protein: CASSTTGTYEQYF. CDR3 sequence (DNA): TGCGCCAGCAGCACGACCGGAACCTACGAGCAGTACTTC.

CDR3 sequence (DNA): TGTGCCAGCAGCCCCGCGGGGGGAGATACGCAGTATTTT. Its translation: CASSPAGGDTQYF. The V call is TRBV7-3, the J call TRBJ2-3; 8 bases are a match to TRBD2. The V segment lost 5 bases and the J segment 5 bases; nucleotides outside the gene matches: 3. Per germline, CDR1 SGHTA and CDR2 FQGTGA. The length of the CDR3 is 13 residues. Combining the CDR3 with reference TRBV7-3 and TRBJ2-3 gives the whole variable domain GAGVSQTPSNKVTEKGKYVELRCDPISGHTALYWYRQSLGQGPEFLIYFQGTGAADDSGLPNDRFFAVRPEGSVSTLKIQRTERGDSAVYLCASSPAGGDTQYFGPGTRLTVL.

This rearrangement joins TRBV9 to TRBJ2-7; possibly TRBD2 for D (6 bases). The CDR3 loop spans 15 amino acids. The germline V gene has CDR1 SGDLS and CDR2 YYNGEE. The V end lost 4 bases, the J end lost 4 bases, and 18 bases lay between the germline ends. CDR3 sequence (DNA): TGTGCCAGCAGCATAGACAGCGGGCTATTTTACGAGCAGTACTTC. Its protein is CASSIDSGLFYEQYF.

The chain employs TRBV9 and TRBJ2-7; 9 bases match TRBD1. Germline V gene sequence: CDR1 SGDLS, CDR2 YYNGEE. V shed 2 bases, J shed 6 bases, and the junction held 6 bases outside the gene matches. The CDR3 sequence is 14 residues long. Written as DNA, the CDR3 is TGTGCCAGCAGCGTGTCCACGACAGGGGGCGAGCAGTACTTC. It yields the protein CASSVSTTGGEQYF.

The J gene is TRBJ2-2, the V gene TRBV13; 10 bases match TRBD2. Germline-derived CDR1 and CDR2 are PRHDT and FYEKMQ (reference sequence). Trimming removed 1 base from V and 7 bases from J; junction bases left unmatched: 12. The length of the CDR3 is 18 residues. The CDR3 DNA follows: TGTGCCAGCAGCTTAGTGGCCCCTAGCGGGAGTATCATCGGGGAGCTGTTTTTT. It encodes CASSLVAPSGSIIGELFF.

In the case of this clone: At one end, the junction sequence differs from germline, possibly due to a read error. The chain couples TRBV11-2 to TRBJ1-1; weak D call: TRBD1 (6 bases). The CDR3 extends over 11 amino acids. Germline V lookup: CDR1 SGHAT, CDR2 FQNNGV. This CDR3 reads CASSLGTVPQF. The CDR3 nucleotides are TGTGCCAGCAGCTTAGGGACAGTTCCACAATTT.

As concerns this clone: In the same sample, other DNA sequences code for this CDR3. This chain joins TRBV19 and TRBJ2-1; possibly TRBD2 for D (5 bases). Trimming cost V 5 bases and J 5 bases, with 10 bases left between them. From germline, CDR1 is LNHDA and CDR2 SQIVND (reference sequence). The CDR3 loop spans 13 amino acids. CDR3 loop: CASSPGINNEQFF. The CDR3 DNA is TGTGCCAGTAGTCCCGGGATTAACAATGAGCAGTTCTTC.

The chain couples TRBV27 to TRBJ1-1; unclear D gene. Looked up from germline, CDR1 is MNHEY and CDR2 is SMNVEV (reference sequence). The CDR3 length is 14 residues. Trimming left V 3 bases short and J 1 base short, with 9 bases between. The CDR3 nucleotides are TGTGCCAGCAGTTTTAGGGTCGCGAACACTGAAGCTTTCTTT. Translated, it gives CASSFRVANTEAFF.